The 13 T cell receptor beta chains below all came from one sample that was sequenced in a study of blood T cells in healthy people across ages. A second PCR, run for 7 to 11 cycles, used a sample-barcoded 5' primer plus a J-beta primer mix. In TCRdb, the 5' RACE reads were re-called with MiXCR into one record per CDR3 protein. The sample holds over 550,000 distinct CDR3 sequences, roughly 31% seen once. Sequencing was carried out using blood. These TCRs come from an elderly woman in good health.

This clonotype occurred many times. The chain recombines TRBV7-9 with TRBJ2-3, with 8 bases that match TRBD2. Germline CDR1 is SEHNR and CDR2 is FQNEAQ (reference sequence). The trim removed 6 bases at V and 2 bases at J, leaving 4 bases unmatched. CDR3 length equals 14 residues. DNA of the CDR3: TGTGCCAGCAGTTTGACTAGCGCCACAGATACGCAGTATTTT. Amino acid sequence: CASSLTSATDTQYF.

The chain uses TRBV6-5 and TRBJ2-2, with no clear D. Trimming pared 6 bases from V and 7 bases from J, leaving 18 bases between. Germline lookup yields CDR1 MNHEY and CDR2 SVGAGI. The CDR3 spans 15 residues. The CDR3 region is CASSLQARTHGELFF. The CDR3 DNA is TGTGCCAGCAGCCTCCAGGCCCGTACGCACGGGGAGCTGTTTTTT.

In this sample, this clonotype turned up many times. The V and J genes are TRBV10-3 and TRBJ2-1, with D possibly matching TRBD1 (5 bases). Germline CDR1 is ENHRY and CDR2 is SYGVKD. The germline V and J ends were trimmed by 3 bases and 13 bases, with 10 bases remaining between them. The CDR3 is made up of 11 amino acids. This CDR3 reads CAISDDRIQFF. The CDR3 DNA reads TGTGCCATCAGTGATGACAGAATTCAGTTCTTC.

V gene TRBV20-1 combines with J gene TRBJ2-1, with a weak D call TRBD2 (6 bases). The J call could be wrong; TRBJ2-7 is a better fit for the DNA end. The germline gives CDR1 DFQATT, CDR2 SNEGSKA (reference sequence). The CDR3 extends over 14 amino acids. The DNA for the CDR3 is TGCAGTGCTTATAGCGGAAGCTCCTACAATGAGCAGTACTTC. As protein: CSAYSGSSYNEQYF.

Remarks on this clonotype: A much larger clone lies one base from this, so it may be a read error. CDR3 sequence: CAGSSRTSYISTDTQYF. DNA for the CDR3: TGTGCCGGCAGTTCCCGGACTAGCTATATAAGCACAGATACGCAGTATTTT. The rearrangement uses TRBV27 and TRBJ2-3; TRBD2 matches at 8 bases. Germline CDR1 and CDR2: MNHEY and SMNVEV (reference sequence). The CDR3 runs to 17 residues.

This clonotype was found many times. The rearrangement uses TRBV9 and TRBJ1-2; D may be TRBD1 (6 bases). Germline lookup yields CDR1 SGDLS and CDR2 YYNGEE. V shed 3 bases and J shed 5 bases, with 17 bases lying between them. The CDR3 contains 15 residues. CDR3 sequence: CASSAFGTTGYGYTF. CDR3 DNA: TGTGCCAGCAGCGCGTTTGGGACAACCGGATATGGCTACACCTTC.

The CDR3 loop is CASSYSTSSGNTIYF. Here the CDR3 DNA reads TGTGCCAGCAGTTACTCTACGAGCTCTGGAAACACCATATATTTT. V is TRBV6-6 and J is TRBJ1-3; D remains ambiguous. The length of the CDR3 is 15 residues. The V end was cut by 0 bases, the J end by 0 bases, with 6 bases between. CDR1 and CDR2 from the germline V gene are MNHNY and SVGAGI (reference sequence).

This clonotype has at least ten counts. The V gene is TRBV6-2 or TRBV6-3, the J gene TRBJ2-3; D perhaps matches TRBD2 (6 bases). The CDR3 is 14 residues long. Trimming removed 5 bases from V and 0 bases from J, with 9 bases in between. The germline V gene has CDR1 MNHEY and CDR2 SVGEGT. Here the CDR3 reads CASSPSASTDTQYF. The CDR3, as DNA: TGTGCCAGCAGTCCTAGCGCGAGCACAGATACGCAGTATTTT.

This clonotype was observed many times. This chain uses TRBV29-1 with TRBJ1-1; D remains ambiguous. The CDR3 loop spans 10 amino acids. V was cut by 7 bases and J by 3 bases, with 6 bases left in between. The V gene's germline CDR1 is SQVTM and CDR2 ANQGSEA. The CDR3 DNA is TGCAGCGCCGGACACACTGAAGCTTTCTTT. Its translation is CSAGHTEAFF.

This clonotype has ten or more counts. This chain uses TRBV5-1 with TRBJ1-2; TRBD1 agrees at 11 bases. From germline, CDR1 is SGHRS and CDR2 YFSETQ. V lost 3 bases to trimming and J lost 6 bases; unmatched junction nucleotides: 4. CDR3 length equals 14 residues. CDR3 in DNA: TGCGCCAGCAGCTACGGACAGGGGGCCCATGGCTACACCTTC. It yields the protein CASSYGQGAHGYTF. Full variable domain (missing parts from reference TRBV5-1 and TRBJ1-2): KAGVTQTPRYLIKTRGQQVTLSCSPISGHRSVSWYQQTPGQGLQFLFEYFSETQRNKGNFPGRFSGRQFSNSRSEMNVSTLELGDSALYLCASSYGQGAHGYTFGSGTRLTVV.

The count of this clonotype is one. Written as DNA, the CDR3 is TGCAGTGCTAACCGGGGACAGGGGCGCTCCTACAATGAGCAGTTCTTC. Its translation: CSANRGQGRSYNEQFF. The V call is TRBV20-1, the J call TRBJ2-1; TRBD1 agrees at 10 bases. The CDR3 consists of 16 residues. Trimming cost V 4 bases and J 0 bases; bases outside gene matches: 6. Per germline, CDR1 DFQATT and CDR2 SNEGSKA (reference sequence).

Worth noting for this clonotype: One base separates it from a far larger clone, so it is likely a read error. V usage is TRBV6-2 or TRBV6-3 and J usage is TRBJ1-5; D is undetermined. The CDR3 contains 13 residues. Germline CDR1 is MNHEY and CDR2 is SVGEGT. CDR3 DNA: TGTGCCAGCAGTTACGCGAGCAATCAGCCCCGGCATTTT. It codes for CASSYASNQPRHF.

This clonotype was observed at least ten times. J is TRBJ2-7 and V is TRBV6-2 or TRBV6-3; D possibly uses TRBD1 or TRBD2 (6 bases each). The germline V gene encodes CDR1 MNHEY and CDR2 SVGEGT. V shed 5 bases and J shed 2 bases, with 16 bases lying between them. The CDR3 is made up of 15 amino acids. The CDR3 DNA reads TGTGCCAGCAGTCCCCGGGGGCGAAGTACCTACGAGCAGTACTTC. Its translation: CASSPRGRSTYEQYF.